The source of this TCR beta chain is a study of T-cell reconstitution after alpha-beta-depleted transplantation in children (dated by TCRdb to about 2016). Notes on the research overall: Using TCR repertoire profiling, the study quantitatively followed how T-cell immune reconstitution unfolded in children after TCRalphabeta/CD19-depleted allogeneic hematopoietic cell transplantation.

Receptor libraries were prepared by PCR. TCRdb lists the instrument as Illumina HiSeq 2500. Molecular barcoding was employed in the preparation of TCR libraries, with unique molecular identifiers being used to normalize TCRbeta repertoire quantification. TCRdb trimmed the raw reads at Q25, called clones with MiXCR and kept productive beta chains. Rows matching on CDR3 protein sequence are summarized as one entry with the most common DNA and genes. The sample table records around 410,000 distinct CDR3 sequences; about 11% of these occur just once. Roughly 5% of the sample belongs to the ten largest clones. In its sample, this clonotype was seen a few times. Its specific antigen is unknown. The sample holds no much larger clone one base away, and base qualities are not on file. The cysteine opens and the phenylalanine closes a CDR3 of 15 amino acids. Only the CDR3 region is kept as DNA, spanning 45 bases read in frame from base 1. V has 5 bases trimmed and J has 5 bases trimmed; junction bases matching no gene number 14. CDR1 and CDR2 are read off the germline V gene as SQVTM and ANQGSEA.

This chain is built from TRBV29-1 and TRBJ1-1, with TRBD1 matching 7 junction bases. Sequencing was performed on PBMCs from the stem cell graft donor, taken from the stem cell graft. This receptor was obtained from a human donor who donated a stem cell graft to a child with acute myeloid leukemia. The DNA sequence is TGCAGCGTTCGCACTGATCGGACAGGAGGTACTGAAGCTTTCTTT. Its coded protein is CSVRTDRTGGTEAFF.